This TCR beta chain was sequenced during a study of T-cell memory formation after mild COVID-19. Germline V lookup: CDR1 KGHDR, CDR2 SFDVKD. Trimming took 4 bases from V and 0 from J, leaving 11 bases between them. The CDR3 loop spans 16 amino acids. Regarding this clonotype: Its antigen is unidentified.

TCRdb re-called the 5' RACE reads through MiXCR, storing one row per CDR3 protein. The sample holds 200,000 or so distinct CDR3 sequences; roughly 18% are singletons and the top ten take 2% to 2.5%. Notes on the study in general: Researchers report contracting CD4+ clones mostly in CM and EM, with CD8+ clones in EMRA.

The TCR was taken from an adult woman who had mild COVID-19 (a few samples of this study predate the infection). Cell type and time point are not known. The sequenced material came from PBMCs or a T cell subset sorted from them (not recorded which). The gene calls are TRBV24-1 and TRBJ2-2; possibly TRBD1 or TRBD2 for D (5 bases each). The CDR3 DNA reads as TGTGCCACCAGTGACCCGGGACGGACGAACACCGGGGAGCTGTTTTTT. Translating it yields CATSDPGRTNTGELFF.